The clone carrying this T cell receptor (beta chain) has ten or more counts. Its cognate antigen is unknown. This record comes from a study of T cell repertoires in cytomegalovirus infection. The wider study: HLA-B-restricted CMV epitopes that are well studied, plus recently identified HLA-C-restricted ones, were used by the study. Matching HLA type and CMV infection were both indicated by public TCR beta signatures.

MiXCR, run by TCRdb on the reads, gives a single entry per CDR3 protein. The data show approximately 300,000 distinct CDR3 sequences, with roughly 25% seen just once and less than 15% held by the top ten. Study-wide results and limits: Dominating the ex vivo response were TCR beta clonotypes that were CMV-specific and HLA-C-restricted.

The source material was cultured PBMCs, sampled from culture after CMV antigen stimulation. This TCR came from a human donor in good health (CMV status not recorded). Some clones in this sample may be carry-over from other donors' samples.

DNA for the CDR3: TGTGCCAGCAGCTTAGGGGACAGGGGCCAGCCCCAGCATTTT. It encodes CASSLGDRGQPQHF. The rearrangement uses TRBV7-8 and TRBJ1-5; TRBD1 aligns across 10 bases. J was trimmed by 7 bases and V by 1 base; bases with no gene match: 1. Germline V gene sequence: CDR1 SGHVS, CDR2 FQNEAQ. This CDR3 has 14 residues.